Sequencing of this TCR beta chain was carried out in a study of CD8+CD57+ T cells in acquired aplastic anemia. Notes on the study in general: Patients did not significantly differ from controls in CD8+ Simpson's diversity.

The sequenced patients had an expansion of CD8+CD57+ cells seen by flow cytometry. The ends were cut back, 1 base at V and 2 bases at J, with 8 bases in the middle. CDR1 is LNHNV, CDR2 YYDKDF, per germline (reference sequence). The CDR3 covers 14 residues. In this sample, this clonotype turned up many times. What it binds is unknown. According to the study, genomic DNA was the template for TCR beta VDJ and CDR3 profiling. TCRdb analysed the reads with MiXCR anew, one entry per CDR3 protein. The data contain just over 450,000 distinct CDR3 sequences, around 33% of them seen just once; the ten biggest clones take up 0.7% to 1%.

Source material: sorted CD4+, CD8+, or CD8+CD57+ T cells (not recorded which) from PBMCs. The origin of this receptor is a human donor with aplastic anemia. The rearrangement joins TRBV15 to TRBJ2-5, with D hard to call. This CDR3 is CATSRGSEQETQYF. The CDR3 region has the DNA TGTGCCACCAGCAGAGGCAGCGAGCAAGAGACCCAGTACTTC.